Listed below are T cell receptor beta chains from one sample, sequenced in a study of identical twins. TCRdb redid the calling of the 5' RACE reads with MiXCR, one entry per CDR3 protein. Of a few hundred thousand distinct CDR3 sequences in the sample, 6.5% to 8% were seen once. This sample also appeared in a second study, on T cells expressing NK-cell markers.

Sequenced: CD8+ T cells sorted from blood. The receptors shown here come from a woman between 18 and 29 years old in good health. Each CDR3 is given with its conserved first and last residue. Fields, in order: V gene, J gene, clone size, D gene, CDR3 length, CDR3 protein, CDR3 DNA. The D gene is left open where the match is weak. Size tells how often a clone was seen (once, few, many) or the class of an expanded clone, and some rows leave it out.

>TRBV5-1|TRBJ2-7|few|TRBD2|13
CATSGESSYEQYF
TGCGCCACCAGCGGGGAAAGCTCCTACGAGCAGTACTTC
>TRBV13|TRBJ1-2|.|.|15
CASSPGTPPNYGYTF
TGTGCCAGCAGCCCCGGGACACCACCTAACTATGGCTACACCTTC
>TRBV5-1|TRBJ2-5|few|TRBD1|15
CASSLAGTGSGDQYF
TGCGCCAGCAGCTTGGCCGGGACAGGGAGCGGTGACCAGTACTTC
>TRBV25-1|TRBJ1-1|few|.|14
CASSGPGGWTEAFF
TGTGCCAGCAGTGGCCCCGGGGGGTGGACTGAAGCTTTCTTT
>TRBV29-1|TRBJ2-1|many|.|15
CSAEGTQTSYNEQFF
TGCAGCGCCGAGGGGACACAAACCTCCTACAATGAGCAGTTCTTC
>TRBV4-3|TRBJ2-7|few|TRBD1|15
CASSQIRDRTSEQYF
TGCGCCAGCAGCCAAATCCGGGACAGGACTTCCGAGCAGTACTTC
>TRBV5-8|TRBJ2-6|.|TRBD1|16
CASSLGQGSGANVLTF
TGTGCCAGCAGCTTGGGACAGGGCTCTGGGGCCAACGTCCTGACTTTC
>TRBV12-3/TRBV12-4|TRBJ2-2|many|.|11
CASSPAGELFF
TGTGCCAGCAGCCCAGCCGGGGAGCTGTTTTTT
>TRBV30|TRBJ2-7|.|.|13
CAWSPGRLYEQYF
TGTGCCTGGTCCCCGGGACGGCTCTACGAGCAGTACTTC
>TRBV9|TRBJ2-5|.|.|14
CASSSRTDQETQYF
TGTGCCAGCAGCTCCCGGACAGACCAAGAGACCCAGTACTTC
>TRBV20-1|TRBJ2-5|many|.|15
CSARDRAKVTETQYF
TGCAGTGCTAGAGATAGAGCAAAGGTCACAGAGACCCAGTACTTC
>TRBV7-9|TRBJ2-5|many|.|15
CASSPEFGQGETQYF
TGTGCCAGCAGCCCAGAATTCGGGCAGGGGGAGACCCAGTACTTC
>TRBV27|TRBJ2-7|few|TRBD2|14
CASSGLAGSYEQYF
TGTGCCAGCAGTGGACTAGCGGGCTCCTACGAGCAGTACTTC
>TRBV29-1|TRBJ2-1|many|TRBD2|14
CSSSGTSPYNEQFF
TGCAGCTCCAGTGGGACTAGCCCTTACAATGAGCAGTTCTTC
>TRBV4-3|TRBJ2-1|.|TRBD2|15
CASRGLAGGPDEQFF
TGCGCCAGCAGGGGACTAGCGGGAGGGCCCGATGAGCAGTTCTTC
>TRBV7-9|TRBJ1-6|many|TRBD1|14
CASSTRTGESPLHF
TGTGCCAGCTCAACACGGACAGGGGAATCACCCCTCCACTTT
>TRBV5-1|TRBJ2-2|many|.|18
CASSLEGPETTNTGELFF
TGCGCCAGCAGCTTGGAAGGGCCCGAGACAACGAACACCGGGGAGCTGTTTTTT
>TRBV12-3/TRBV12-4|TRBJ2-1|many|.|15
CASSGRGRWYNEQFF
TGTGCCAGCAGTGGAAGGGGGAGATGGTACAATGAGCAGTTCTTC
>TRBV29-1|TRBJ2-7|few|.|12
CSVSGKSYEQYF
TGCAGCGTTTCAGGAAAGTCCTACGAGCAGTACTTC
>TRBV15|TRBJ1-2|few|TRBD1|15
CATSRSGQGRTGYTF
TGTGCCACCAGCAGATCGGGACAGGGTCGCACTGGCTACACCTTC
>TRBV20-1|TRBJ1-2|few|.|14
CSARDPQGLDGYTF
TGCAGTGCTAGAGATCCCCAGGGTTTGGATGGCTACACCTTC
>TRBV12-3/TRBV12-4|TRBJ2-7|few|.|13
CASSPTGIYEQYF
TGTGCCAGCAGCCCGACAGGAATCTACGAGCAGTACTTC
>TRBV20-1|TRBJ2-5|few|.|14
CSAPRVKWEETQYF
TGCAGTGCCCCCCGGGTCAAATGGGAAGAGACCCAGTACTTC
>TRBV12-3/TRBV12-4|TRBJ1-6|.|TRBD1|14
CASSQGGHNSPLHF
TGTGCCAGCAGTCAGGGGGGCCATAATTCACCCCTCCACTTT
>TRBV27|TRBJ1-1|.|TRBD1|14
CASSFNRGSTEAFF
TGTGCCAGCTCCTTTAACAGGGGGAGCACTGAAGCTTTCTTT
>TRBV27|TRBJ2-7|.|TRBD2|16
CASGNSARGGDYEQYF
TGTGCCAGCGGGAATTCTGCGAGGGGAGGGGACTACGAGCAGTACTTC
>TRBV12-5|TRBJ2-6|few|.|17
CASGSGGGGSGANVLTF
TGTGCTAGTGGCTCAGGAGGGGGAGGCTCTGGGGCCAACGTCCTGACTTTC
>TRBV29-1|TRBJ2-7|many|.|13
CSVDWGRPYEQYF
TGCAGCGTTGACTGGGGAAGGCCCTACGAGCAGTACTTC
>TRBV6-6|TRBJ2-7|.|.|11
CASSDTGIRYF
TGTGCCAGCAGCGACACAGGGATCCGGTACTTC
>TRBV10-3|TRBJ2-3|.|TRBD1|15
CAIRENRGPKDTQYF
TGTGCCATCAGGGAGAACAGGGGGCCTAAAGATACGCAGTATTTT
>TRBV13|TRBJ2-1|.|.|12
CASSFEADEQFF
TGTGCCAGCAGCTTCGAAGCGGACGAGCAGTTCTTC
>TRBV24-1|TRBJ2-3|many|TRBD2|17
CATAPLLADPSTDTQYF
TGTGCCACCGCGCCCCTTCTAGCGGACCCTAGCACAGATACGCAGTATTTT
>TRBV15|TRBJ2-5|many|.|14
CATSSRDDIKAQYF
TGTGCCACCAGCAGTCGCGACGACATCAAGGCCCAGTACTTC
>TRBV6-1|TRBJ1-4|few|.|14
CASGEDWGNEKLFF
TGTGCCAGCGGGGAGGATTGGGGTAATGAAAAACTGTTTTTT
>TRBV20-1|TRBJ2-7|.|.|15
CSARDERVSSYEQYF
TGCAGTGCTAGAGACGAGCGGGTGAGCTCCTACGAGCAGTACTTC
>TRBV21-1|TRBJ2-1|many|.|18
CASSKYFGTSGTYNEQFF
TGTGCCAGCAGCAAATATTTTGGGACTAGCGGCACCTACAATGAGCAGTTCTTC
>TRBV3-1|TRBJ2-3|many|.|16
CASSQDGGQVTDTQYF
TGTGCCAGCAGCCAAGATGGGGGTCAAGTCACAGATACGCAGTATTTT
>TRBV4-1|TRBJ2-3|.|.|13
CASAYPGADTQYF
TGCGCCAGCGCATACCCGGGGGCAGATACGCAGTATTTT
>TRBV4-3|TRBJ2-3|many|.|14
CASSQDRSTDTQYF
TGCGCCAGCAGCCAAGATAGGAGCACAGATACGCAGTATTTT
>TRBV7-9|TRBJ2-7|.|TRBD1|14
CASSLETGVHEQYF
TGTGCCAGCAGCTTAGAGACAGGGGTCCACGAGCAGTACTTC
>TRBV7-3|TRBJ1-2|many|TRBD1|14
CASSYAGQVNGYTF
TGTGCCAGCAGCTATGCAGGACAGGTTAATGGCTACACCTTC
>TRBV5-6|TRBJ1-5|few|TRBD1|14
CASSWGTGNQPQHF
TGTGCCAGCAGCTGGGGGACAGGGAATCAGCCCCAGCATTTT
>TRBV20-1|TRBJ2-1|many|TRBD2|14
CSAAVVAGADEQFF
TGCAGTGCTGCCGTAGTAGCGGGAGCGGATGAGCAGTTCTTC
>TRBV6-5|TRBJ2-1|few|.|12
CASSPGKGEQFF
TGTGCCAGCAGCCCAGGGAAAGGTGAGCAGTTCTTC
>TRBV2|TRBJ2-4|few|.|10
CASSGAEQYF
TGTGCCAGCAGTGGAGCGGAGCAGTACTTC
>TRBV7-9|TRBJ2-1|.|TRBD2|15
CASSLELARYNEQFF
TGTGCCAGCAGCTTAGAACTAGCGAGATACAATGAGCAGTTCTTC
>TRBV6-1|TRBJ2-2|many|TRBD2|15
CASSRLAGEGGELFF
TGTGCCAGCAGTCGACTAGCGGGAGAGGGCGGGGAGCTGTTTTTT
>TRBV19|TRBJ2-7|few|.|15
CASSIVPSGISEQYF
TGTGCCAGTAGTATTGTGCCATCCGGGATCAGCGAGCAGTACTTC
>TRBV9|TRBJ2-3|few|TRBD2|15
CASSVWTSGTDTQYF
TGTGCCAGCAGCGTATGGACTAGCGGTACAGATACGCAGTATTTT
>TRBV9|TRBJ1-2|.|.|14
CASSVFSGNYGYTF
TGTGCCAGCAGCGTATTCTCAGGGAACTATGGCTACACCTTC
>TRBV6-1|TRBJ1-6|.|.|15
CASSRTGSLWSPLHF
TGTGCCAGCAGCCGGACGGGGTCCTTATGGTCACCCCTCCACTTT
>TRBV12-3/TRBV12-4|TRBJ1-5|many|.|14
CASSPAGGNQPQHF
TGTGCCAGCAGTCCGGCGGGGGGCAATCAGCCCCAGCATTTT